This T cell receptor (beta chain) was recorded in a study of Ad26.COV2.S vaccination and SARS-CoV-2 variants. This table comes from immunoSEQ multiplex PCR, and its TCRdb copy is limited to in-frame clones, with some not included. The table has a few hundred thousand clones, around 87% seen once; the top ten hold around 3.5%. Germline V gives CDR1 LNHDA, CDR2 SQIVND (reference sequence). The CDR3 covers 14 residues. Germline trimming cut 7 bases from V and 7 bases from J; bases unmatched to any gene: 12. The treatment was: some 20 received Ad26.COV2.S at low or high dose, single or two shots; several received placebo; per-sample allocation not given. Day 63 following the first vaccine or placebo injection was when the samples were taken.

The source of this sequence is a person between 18 and 60 years old who received the Ad26.COV2.S COVID-19 vaccine or a placebo. Sequenced here: peripheral blood, sampled in a trial of Ad26.COV2.S vaccine versus placebo. J is TRBJ1-2 and V is TRBV19; 7 nucleotides line up with TRBD1. CDR3 sequence: CASTPGQGVGGYTF. Here the CDR3 DNA reads TGTGCCAGTACCCCGGGTCAGGGGGTAGGTGGCTACACCTTC.